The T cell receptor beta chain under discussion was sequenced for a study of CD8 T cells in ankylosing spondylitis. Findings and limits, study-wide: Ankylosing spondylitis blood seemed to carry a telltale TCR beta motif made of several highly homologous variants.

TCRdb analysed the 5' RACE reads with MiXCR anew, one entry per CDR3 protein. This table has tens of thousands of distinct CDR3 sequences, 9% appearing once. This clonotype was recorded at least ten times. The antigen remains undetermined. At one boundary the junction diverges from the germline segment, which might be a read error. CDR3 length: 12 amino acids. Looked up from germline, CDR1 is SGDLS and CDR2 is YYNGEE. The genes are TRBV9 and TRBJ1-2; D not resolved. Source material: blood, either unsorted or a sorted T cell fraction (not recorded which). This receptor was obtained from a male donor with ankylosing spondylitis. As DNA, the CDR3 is TGTGCCAGCAGCGTATCTAAATATGGCTACACCTTC. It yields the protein CASSVSKYGYTF.